This T cell receptor beta chain was identified during a study of shared clonotypes between healthy human individuals. The naive CD8 subset, CD45RO-negative cells positively selected for CCR7, excluded terminally differentiated effector memory CD45RA+ cells. From germline, CDR1 is SGDLS and CDR2 YYNGEE. With 0 bases removed from V and 9 bases from J, the gap between germline ends came to 7 bases. The CDR3 totals 12 residues. This clone was counted a single time. Sequencing used immunoSEQ multiplex PCR; TCRdb keeps in-frame clones, though not all of them. This table has roughly 590,000 clones, around 95% appearing once.

Sequencing was carried out using naive CD8+ T cells sorted from blood. This receptor was taken from a woman aged 25 to 45 in good health. The chain is built from TRBV9 and TRBJ2-1, with no clear D. The CDR3 DNA sequence: TGTGCCAGCAGCGTAGCTATGGGTGAGCAGTTCTTC. Its protein product is CASSVAMGEQFF.